What follows are 6 T cell receptor beta chains derived from one specimen sequenced in a study of neurological immune-mediated disorders. Each CDR3 protein gets one entry after TCRdb re-called the 5' RACE reads with MiXCR. The sample contains around 42,000 distinct CDR3 sequences, around an eighth of which appear only once. This sample's time point: longitudinal time-point 3. Sequencing used PBMCs. These receptor sequences come from a man aged 25-40 years in good health.

The V call is TRBV6-6, the J call TRBJ2-7, with D maybe TRBD2 (5 bases). The CDR3 is made up of 12 amino acids. V shed 5 bases and J shed 6 bases, with 11 bases lying between them. In germline, CDR1 is MNHNY, CDR2 SVGAGI (reference sequence). In DNA form, the CDR3 reads TGTGCCAGCAGTCAACCACGGGGCGAGCAGTACTTC. This codes for CASSQPRGEQYF.

The chain uses TRBV4-2 and TRBJ1-1, with TRBD1 as a possible D gene (6 bases). CDR3 length: 16 amino acids. Trimming removed 0 bases from V and 0 bases from J, with 11 bases in between. The germline gives CDR1 LGHNA, CDR2 YNFKEQ. DNA for the CDR3: TGTGCCAGCAGCCAAGATCCGACAGGCATGAACACTGAAGCTTTCTTT. This translates into CASSQDPTGMNTEAFF.

This clonotype was observed many times. The gene calls are TRBV28 and TRBJ2-7, with TRBD1 matching over 10 bases. Looked up from germline, CDR1 is MDHEN and CDR2 is SYDVKM. The CDR3 runs to 13 residues. Trimming took 8 bases from V and 6 from J; bases not matched to a gene: 7. The CDR3: CASWSWTGGEQYF. CDR3 coding DNA: TGTGCCAGCTGGAGTTGGACAGGGGGCGAGCAGTACTTC.

In its sample, this clonotype was seen many times. The rearrangement links TRBV4-1 to TRBJ2-2; 7 nucleotides agree with TRBD2. CDR3 size: 18 residues. Germline trimming cut 1 base from V and 0 bases from J; bases unmatched to any gene: 8. The V gene's germline CDR1 is MGHRA and CDR2 YSYEKL. CDR3 residues: CASSQARRETPNTGELFF. The CDR3 region has the DNA TGCGCCAGCAGCCAAGCACGGCGGGAGACCCCGAACACCGGGGAGCTGTTTTTT.

The chain couples TRBV5-1 to TRBJ2-1; weak D call: TRBD1 (6 bases). The V gene's germline CDR1 is SGHRS and CDR2 YFSETQ. The CDR3 totals 16 residues. The V gene lost 9 bases and the J gene lost 1 base, with 20 bases spanning the gap. The CDR3 region has the DNA TGCGCCAATAGCTTGAGGGTTCAGGGGTCCTACAATGAGCAGTTCTTC. This translates into CANSLRVQGSYNEQFF.

The table lists this clonotype with many counts. This chain connects TRBV11-1 to TRBJ2-4; 8 bases fit TRBD2. The CDR3 loop spans 11 amino acids. After removal of 10 bases from V and 8 bases from J, the junction contained 4 bases not matched to a gene. CDR1 is SGHAT and CDR2 is FQDESV in the germline V gene (reference sequence). DNA of the CDR3: TGTGCCACCCGGGAGGGAGACATTCAGTACTTC. It yields the protein CATREGDIQYF.